Below, 29 T cell receptor beta chains from the same sample are listed, as sequenced in a study of identifying expanded T cells in peripheral blood. TCRdb's table, derived via immunoSEQ multiplex PCR, lists solely in-frame clones and lacks some. The sample carries 95,000 or so clones, approximately 84% recorded once. Sample: blood. These receptors all stem from a person aged 18-70 years in good health.

The CDR3 is CSVRDRDRAGQPQHF. The CDR3 nucleotides read TGCAGCGTCAGAGACAGGGACCGTGCGGGTCAGCCCCAGCATTTT. The V gene is TRBV29-1, the J gene TRBJ1-5; TRBD1 matches 7 bases. Trimming at V came to 6 bases and at J to 6 bases, leaving 14 bases not matched to a gene. CDR1 is SQVTM, CDR2 ANQGSEA, per germline. This CDR3 has 15 amino acids.

CDR3 coding DNA: TGTGCCTGGAGTGTAGTCCGCCCAAGAGGGACTGAAGCTTTCTTT. Translation gives CAWSVVRPRGTEAFF. This chain connects TRBV30 to TRBJ1-1; no definite D call. CDR3 length: 15 residues. CDR1 GTSNPN and CDR2 SVGIG come from the germline V gene (reference sequence). V lost 0 bases and J lost 5, with 16 bases in between. Drawing the rest from reference TRBV30 and TRBJ1-1, the complete variable domain is SQTIHQWPATLVQPVGSPLSLECTVEGTSNPNLYWYRQAAGRGLQLLFYSVGIGQISSEVPQNLSASRPQDRQFILSSKKLLLSDSGFYLCAWSVVRPRGTEAFFGQGTRLTVV.

The chain uses TRBV5-4 and TRBJ2-5; 9 bases are shared with TRBD1. CDR3 length: 14 residues. Germline V gives CDR1 SGHNT, CDR2 YYREEE (reference sequence). V lost 4 bases, J lost 5 bases, and 6 bases stayed unmatched. Here the CDR3 DNA reads TGTGCCAGCAGCCTACAGGGGGCTTTGGAGACCCAGTACTTC. Its protein is CASSLQGALETQYF.

This chain uses TRBV29-1 with TRBJ1-2; 8 bases line up with TRBD1. V gave up 5 bases and J gave up 8 bases; unmatched junction bases: 7. The germline V gene has CDR1 SQVTM and CDR2 ANQGSEA. The length of the CDR3 is 12 residues. This CDR3 reads CSVLQGESGYTF. In DNA form, the CDR3 reads TGCAGCGTTTTACAGGGGGAAAGCGGCTACACCTTC.

The rearrangement joins TRBV7-6 to TRBJ1-6; maybe TRBD1 (6 bases). Trimming removed 5 bases at V and 3 bases at J, with 8 bases between. Germline V gives CDR1 SGHVS, CDR2 FNYEAQ. This CDR3 contains 14 residues. CDR3 DNA sequence: TGTGCCAGCAGCCACAGGGTCTATAATTCACCCCTCCACTTT. It codes for CASSHRVYNSPLHF.

This rearrangement joins TRBV5-1 to TRBJ1-1; tentatively, D is TRBD1 (5 bases). Trimming took off 5 bases at V and 3 bases at J, with 14 bases between the two ends. The V gene's germline CDR1 is SGHRS and CDR2 YFSETQ. The CDR3 is made up of 14 amino acids. CDR3 in DNA: TGCGCCAGCAGATTCCCCAGGGCTGACACTGAAGCTTTCTTT. Its protein product is CASRFPRADTEAFF.

This rearrangement joins TRBV6-4 to TRBJ2-3, with no clear D. This CDR3 comprises 14 residues. Trimming stripped 6 bases from V and 4 bases from J, with 14 bases between. Germline CDR1 is MRHNA and CDR2 is SNTAGT. The CDR3 loop is CASSQRSQADTQYF. As DNA, the CDR3 is TGTGCCAGCAGCCAAAGAAGTCAGGCAGATACGCAGTATTTT.

The rearrangement uses TRBV5-6 and TRBJ2-7, with D perhaps assigned TRBD1 or TRBD2 (5 bases each). Germline-derived CDR1 and CDR2 are SGHDT and YYEEEE. Deletions cut 0 bases from V and 4 bases from J, with 14 bases between. The CDR3 contains 15 residues. The CDR3 protein is CASSLAGTGWYEQYF. For the CDR3, the DNA is TGTGCCAGCAGCTTGGCGGGGACGGGGTGGTACGAGCAGTACTTC.

The CDR3 DNA reads as TGCGCCAGCAGCCCGCAGAAGGCCCTGAACAATGAAAAACTGTTTTTT. Its translation is CASSPQKALNNEKLFF. The chain carries TRBV4-1 and TRBJ1-4; D not certain. Germline loops: CDR1 MGHRA, CDR2 YSYEKL. Trimming stripped 4 bases from V and 5 bases from J, with 17 bases between. The CDR3 is made up of 16 amino acids.

Only one count was recorded for this clone. The V and J genes are TRBV4-1 and TRBJ1-6, with a weak D call TRBD1 (5 bases). Germline assignment: CDR1 MGHRA and CDR2 YSYEKL. The CDR3 loop spans 16 amino acids. Between the trimmed V and J ends, which lost 0 bases and 11 bases, there was a span of 17 bases. The CDR3 DNA sequence: TGCGCCAGCAGCCAAGATGAGGGCTCCTGGGGCGCACCCCTCCACTTT. It is translated as CASSQDEGSWGAPLHF.

The chain carries TRBV6-5 and TRBJ2-7; D may correspond to TRBD1 or TRBD2 (6 bases each). The germline V and J ends were trimmed by 3 bases and 1 base, with 10 bases remaining between them. CDR3 size: 14 residues. CDR1 MNHEY and CDR2 SVGAGI come from the germline V gene. CDR3 in amino acids: CASSYGGGSYEQYF. DNA of the CDR3: TGTGCCAGCAGTTATGGAGGGGGATCCTACGAGCAGTACTTC.

The gene calls are TRBV4-1 and TRBJ2-1; D uncertain. This CDR3 is built from 16 residues. CDR1 and CDR2 from the germline V gene are MGHRA and YSYEKL. The V end lost 1 base, the J end lost 4 bases, and 14 bases lay between the germline ends. This chain's CDR3 is CASSQADDRVYNEQFF. The CDR3, as DNA: TGCGCCAGCAGCCAAGCCGACGATCGGGTTTACAATGAGCAGTTCTTC.

This clone was detected once. This chain joins TRBV10-1 and TRBJ2-1; 11 bases line up with TRBD2. CDR1 WNHNN and CDR2 SYGVQD come from the germline V gene (reference sequence). CDR3 length: 14 amino acids. The junction had 1 base not matched to a gene; V was cut back by 2 bases and J by 7 bases. The CDR3 region is CASSETSGGNEQFF. DNA of the CDR3: TGCGCCAGCAGTGAGACTAGCGGGGGAAATGAGCAGTTCTTC.

The V gene is TRBV6-6, the J gene TRBJ1-6; no definite D call. V was trimmed by 8 bases and J by 11 bases, leaving 16 bases between them. The CDR3 contains 13 residues. Germline V gene sequence: CDR1 MNHNY, CDR2 SVGAGI (reference sequence). The DNA for the CDR3 is TGTGCCAGCGAAGAGAATGGGGAAGCACCCCTCCACTTT. Its translation: CASEENGEAPLHF.

The V call is TRBV5-6, the J call TRBJ1-1; no firm D call. CDR3 length: 13 amino acids. Germline V CDR1 and CDR2: SGHDT, YYEEEE. Trimming shortened V by 4 bases and J by 5 bases, and 12 bases separated the two germline ends. The CDR3 sequence: CASSGKARTEAFF. As DNA, the CDR3 is TGTGCCAGCAGCGGGAAGGCTCGGACTGAAGCTTTCTTT.

This clone was seen only once. The V call is TRBV6-5, the J call TRBJ2-7; maybe TRBD1 (6 bases). The CDR3 spans 14 residues. V was cut by 3 bases and J by 4 bases, with 13 bases left in between. Germline values: CDR1 MNHEY, CDR2 SVGAGI. This chain's CDR3 is CASSYSKDRYEQYF. CDR3 in DNA: TGTGCCAGCAGTTATTCCAAGGACAGATACGAGCAGTACTTC.

The chain is built from TRBV7-6 and TRBJ2-5; D remains unclear. The V and J ends lost 1 base and 7 bases respectively, with 10 bases between them. This CDR3 is built from 13 residues. Germline loops: CDR1 SGHVS, CDR2 FNYEAQ. The CDR3 region has the DNA TGTGCCAGCAGCTTAGGCTCGGGCGGGACCCAGTACTTC. It is translated as CASSLGSGGTQYF.

V usage is TRBV4-3 and J usage is TRBJ1-5, with unresolved D. From germline, CDR1 is LGHNA and CDR2 YSLEER. V was clipped by 2 bases and J by 5 bases, with 7 bases between them. There are 13 residues in the CDR3. The CDR3 DNA follows: TGCGCCAGCAGCCAATCGACGGATCAGCCCCAGCATTTT. Translating gives CASSQSTDQPQHF.

The V gene is TRBV27, the J gene TRBJ2-1, with TRBD2 matching over 8 bases. The CDR3 is 15 amino acids. Germline V lookup: CDR1 MNHEY, CDR2 SMNVEV (reference sequence). With 3 bases clipped from V and 8 bases from J, the junction kept 9 bases outside the gene matches. CDR3 sequence: CASSFFSGGRYEQFF. The DNA of the CDR3 is TGTGCCAGCAGTTTTTTCAGCGGGGGACGCTATGAGCAGTTCTTC.

This chain uses TRBV25-1 with TRBJ1-6, with 7 bases identical to TRBD1. The CDR3 sequence is 14 residues long. From germline, CDR1 is MGHDK and CDR2 SYGVNS. With V trimmed by 6 bases and J by 7 bases, 6 bases remained unmatched. Here the CDR3 reads CASRRTGGNSPLHF. CDR3 DNA sequence: TGTGCCAGCAGAAGGACAGGTGGAAATTCACCCCTCCACTTT.

Notes on this clone: One end of the junction varies from germline; a read error may be responsible. J is TRBJ1-1 and V is TRBV25-1, with D perhaps TRBD1 (5 bases). CDR3 size: 13 residues. The germline CDR1 and CDR2 sequences are MGHDK and SYGVNS. The CDR3 nucleotides read TGTGCCAGCGAAGCCAGGGTGAAGACTGAAGCTTTCTTT. Translating it yields CASEARVKTEAFF. Full variable domain (rest looked up from reference TRBV25-1 and TRBJ1-1): EADIYQTPRYLVIGTGKKITLECSQTMGHDKMYWYQQDPGMELHLIHYSYGVNSTEKGDLSSESTVSRIRTEHFPLTLESARPSHTSQYLCASEARVKTEAFFGQGTRLTVV.

V usage is TRBV6-5 and J usage is TRBJ2-7, with D possibly being TRBD1 or TRBD2 (6 bases each). CDR1 is MNHEY and CDR2 is SVGAGI in the germline V gene. This CDR3 contains 14 residues. The V and J ends lost 3 bases and 4 bases respectively, with 13 bases between them. The CDR3 is CASSYQRGRYEQYF. CDR3 DNA: TGTGCCAGCAGTTATCAGAGGGGGAGGTACGAGCAGTACTTC.

The chain carries TRBV19 and TRBJ1-4, with D perhaps TRBD1 (6 bases). Deletions cut 10 bases from V and 1 base from J, with 19 bases between. CDR1 is LNHDA and CDR2 is SQIVND in the germline V gene (reference sequence). The length of the CDR3 is 16 residues. The CDR3 DNA is TGTGCCACCCGGGACACCCCCGGGCAAACTAATGAAAAACTGTTTTTT. Amino acids: CATRDTPGQTNEKLFF.

The rearrangement links TRBV6-1 to TRBJ1-5, with unresolved D. V was clipped by 3 bases and J by 7 bases, with 10 bases between them. The V gene's germline CDR1 is MNHNS and CDR2 SASEGT. The length of the CDR3 is 13 residues. The CDR3 protein is CASSDLFGQPQHF. The CDR3 nucleotides read TGTGCCAGCAGTGATTTGTTCGGGCAGCCCCAGCATTTT.

The chain uses TRBV15 and TRBJ1-1, with D unclear. The CDR3 length is 16 residues. Between the trimmed V and J ends, which lost 0 bases and 1 base, there was a span of 12 bases. CDR1 and CDR2 (germline): LNHNV, YYDKDF (reference sequence). The CDR3 reads CATSRERRVGNTEAFF. In DNA, the CDR3 is TGTGCCACCAGCAGAGAACGGAGGGTGGGGAACACTGAAGCTTTCTTT.

The chain recombines TRBV19 with TRBJ1-6; D gene ambiguous. CDR1 is LNHDA and CDR2 is SQIVND in the germline V gene (reference sequence). V lost 5 bases, J lost 13 bases, and 21 bases lay in between. The CDR3 loop spans 15 amino acids. Here the CDR3 reads CASSVLVASSTPLHF. DNA of the CDR3: TGTGCCAGTAGTGTTTTGGTCGCCTCTTCAACCCCCCTCCACTTT.

The genes are TRBV27 and TRBJ1-4, with a weak D call TRBD1 (5 bases). CDR3 length: 17 amino acids. Trimming took off 3 bases at V and 0 bases at J, with 14 bases between the two ends. CDR1 and CDR2 from the germline V gene are MNHEY and SMNVEV (reference sequence). CDR3: CASSLAQTGATNEKLFF. The CDR3 coding sequence is TGTGCCAGCAGTTTGGCCCAAACAGGTGCAACTAATGAAAAACTGTTTTTT.

The chain couples TRBV2 to TRBJ1-2, with 8 bases fitting TRBD1. After removal of 2 bases from V and 6 bases from J, the junction contained 8 bases not matched to a gene. The CDR3 is 15 amino acids. Germline V CDR1 and CDR2: SNHLY, FYNNEI. Here the CDR3 reads CASSEHGQGVDGYTF. As DNA, the CDR3 is TGTGCCAGCAGTGAACACGGACAGGGTGTAGATGGCTACACCTTC.

This chain links TRBV4-1 with TRBJ2-3, with 8 bases identical to TRBD1. Germline V gene sequence: CDR1 MGHRA, CDR2 YSYEKL. The CDR3 is 15 amino acids. V was pared by 1 base and J by 5 bases, with 5 bases of the junction left unmatched. In DNA, the CDR3 is TGCGCCAGCAGCCAAGCTCAGGGGGCGGTAGATACGCAGTATTTT. Protein product: CASSQAQGAVDTQYF.